What follows are 30 T cell receptor beta chains derived from one specimen sequenced in a study of T cells in Graves' hyperthyroidism and ophthalmopathy. TCR beta CDR3 sequences were amplified from RNA transcripts. Researchers ran a first-round RT-PCR on the TCR CDR3 using the HTBI primer set. TCRdb reprocessed the multiplex PCR reads via MiXCR and lists one record per CDR3 protein. Among around 350,000 distinct CDR3 sequences listed, about 17% were seen once. Sequencing was carried out using blood. These receptors were obtained from a woman younger than 45 with Graves' hyperthyroidism that later progressed to Graves' ophthalmopathy.

The sample holds many counts of this clonotype. This chain links TRBV20-1 with TRBJ2-5; TRBD2 matches at 9 bases. Germline V lookup: CDR1 DFQATT, CDR2 SNEGSKA (reference sequence). CDR3 length equals 15 residues. Trimming took 6 bases from V and 2 from J; bases not matched to a gene: 10. The CDR3 DNA sequence: TGCAGTGCCAAACTAAGCGGGGGGCCACAAGAGACCCAGTACTTC. This sequence encodes CSAKLSGGPQETQYF.

This clonotype was found many times. This sequence joins TRBV5-8 and TRBJ1-4, with unresolved D. Germline loops: CDR1 SGHTS, CDR2 YDEGEE. The length of the CDR3 is 15 residues. The V and J ends lost 3 bases and 0 bases respectively, with 9 bases between them. This CDR3 is CASSSKIATNEKLFF. CDR3 DNA sequence: TGTGCCAGCAGCTCAAAGATTGCAACTAATGAAAAACTGTTTTTT.

This clonotype came up a few times. The chain has TRBV5-1 and TRBJ2-1, with D possibly matching TRBD2 (6 bases). The CDR3 sequence is 15 residues long. V was cut by 1 base and J by 7 bases, with 15 bases left in between. The germline V gene encodes CDR1 SGHRS and CDR2 YFSETQ. The CDR3, as DNA: TGCGCCAGCAGCTTGATAGATATTAGCGGTAATGAGCAGTTCTTC. This gives the protein CASSLIDISGNEQFF.

V usage is TRBV24-1 and J usage is TRBJ2-3; TRBD2 agrees at 7 bases. V lost 0 bases to trimming and J lost 6 bases; unmatched junction nucleotides: 8. CDR1 and CDR2 from the germline V gene are KGHDR and SFDVKD. CDR3 size: 16 residues. The CDR3 region has the DNA TGTGCCACCAGTGATTTGTCCCAGCGGGGTGGGGATACGCAGTATTTT. Its translation: CATSDLSQRGGDTQYF.

The table lists this clonotype with a few counts. V and J are TRBV5-1 and TRBJ2-3; D is perhaps TRBD2 (6 bases). V gave up 5 bases and J gave up 4 bases, with 17 bases separating them. The germline CDR1 and CDR2 sequences are SGHRS and YFSETQ. The CDR3 covers 15 residues. CDR3 protein: CASRSGRSVADTQYF. CDR3 coding DNA: TGCGCCAGCAGATCGGGGAGGAGCGTCGCAGATACGCAGTATTTT.

There are a few counts of this clonotype. The rearrangement links TRBV20-1 to TRBJ2-3; weak D call: TRBD2 (5 bases). Germline loops: CDR1 DFQATT, CDR2 SNEGSKA (reference sequence). This CDR3 has 10 residues. The V and J ends lost 5 bases and 11 bases respectively, with 11 bases between them. The CDR3 coding sequence is TGCAGTGCTTATTTTGCGGGGCAGTATTTT. Protein product: CSAYFAGQYF.

The chain uses TRBV24-1 and TRBJ2-2; D might be TRBD2 (5 bases). V lost 3 bases to trimming and J lost 5 bases, with 12 bases between them. The CDR3 length is 15 residues. Germline V gives CDR1 KGHDR, CDR2 SFDVKD. The CDR3 sequence is CATSDGRGATGELFF. The DNA of the CDR3 is TGTGCCACCAGTGATGGCCGGGGTGCTACCGGGGAGCTGTTTTTT.

There are many counts of this clonotype. The chain uses TRBV5-1 and TRBJ2-1; 8 nucleotides align to TRBD2. The germline V gene has CDR1 SGHRS and CDR2 YFSETQ. The CDR3 extends over 14 amino acids. J gave up 10 bases and V 2 bases, and 8 bases lay outside the gene matches. The CDR3 loop is CASSLGGRLEEQFF. The DNA of the CDR3 is TGCGCCAGCAGCTTAGGCGGGAGGCTGGAAGAGCAGTTCTTC. The variable domain in full, completed from reference TRBV5-1 and TRBJ2-1, reads KAGVTQTPRYLIKTRGQQVTLSCSPISGHRSVSWYQQTPGQGLQFLFEYFSETQRNKGNFPGRFSGRQFSNSRSEMNVSTLELGDSALYLCASSLGGRLEEQFFGPGTRLTVL.

The rearrangement joins TRBV6-9 to TRBJ1-5; D uncertain. Trimming pared 7 bases from V and 3 bases from J, leaving 7 bases between. The CDR3 runs 12 residues. Germline assignment: CDR1 MNHGY and CDR2 SVAAGI. The CDR3 protein is CASIFPNQPQHF. Here the CDR3 DNA reads TGTGCCAGCATTTTTCCCAATCAGCCCCAGCATTTT.

This clonotype appeared many times. In DNA form, the CDR3 reads TGCAGTGCTGGGGCCCGACAGGGGACTAGTCGGCCCCAGCATTTT. It specifies CSAGARQGTSRPQHF. V is TRBV20-1 and J is TRBJ1-5; 8 positions match TRBD1. Per germline, CDR1 DFQATT and CDR2 SNEGSKA (reference sequence). After removal of 5 bases from V and 9 bases from J, the junction contained 15 bases not matched to a gene. The CDR3 spans 15 residues.

The rearrangement uses TRBV7-9 and TRBJ2-7; 8 positions match TRBD2. The CDR3 covers 17 residues. The germline V gene has CDR1 SEHNR and CDR2 FQNEAQ (reference sequence). With V trimmed by 6 bases and J by 2 bases, 15 bases remained unmatched. CDR3 in DNA: TGTGCCAGCAGTCCCACCACCGGACTAGCCCTCACCTACGAGCAGTACTTC. Its translation is CASSPTTGLALTYEQYF.

CDR3 DNA sequence: TGTGCCAGCAGCTTAGATTGGAGTGGGGATGAGCAGTTCTTC. Translation gives CASSLDWSGDEQFF. The genes are TRBV11-2 and TRBJ2-1; unclear D gene. The CDR3 runs 14 residues. V lost 0 bases to trimming and J lost 8 bases, with 11 bases between them. The germline V gene encodes CDR1 SGHAT and CDR2 FQNNGV.

The rearrangement joins TRBV2 to TRBJ2-7; D remains ambiguous. In germline, CDR1 is SNHLY, CDR2 FYNNEI. The CDR3 has 13 amino acids. The V end was cut by 3 bases, the J end by 5 bases, with 11 bases between. In nucleotides, the CDR3 is TGTGCCAGCAGTGAGTCTAGTTCCCACGAGCAGTACTTC. It specifies CASSESSSHEQYF.

This clonotype came up many times. The chain is built from TRBV11-2 and TRBJ2-5, with D perhaps matching TRBD1 (5 bases). The CDR3 consists of 17 residues. CDR1 and CDR2 (germline): SGHAT, FQNNGV. V was cut by 6 bases and J by 1 base, with 21 bases left in between. CDR3 coding DNA: TGTGCCAGCAGTTCGCGAAGTACAGGTACAGGCCAAGAGACCCAGTACTTC. Encoded protein: CASSSRSTGTGQETQYF.

This clonotype has ten or more counts. V gene TRBV10-3 combines with J gene TRBJ1-5, with D possibly being TRBD1 (6 bases). The CDR3 has 13 amino acids. Trimming left V 6 bases short and J 7 bases short, with 13 bases between. Germline assignment: CDR1 ENHRY and CDR2 SYGVKD. The CDR3 sequence is CAIRNRAGQPQHF. CDR3 sequence (DNA): TGTGCCATCAGGAACAGGGCCGGACAGCCCCAGCATTTT.

In its sample, this clonotype was seen many times. V is TRBV2 and J is TRBJ2-5; 9 bases match TRBD1. The CDR3 is made up of 15 amino acids. The germline gives CDR1 SNHLY, CDR2 FYNNEI. With V trimmed by 1 base and J by 2 bases, 2 bases remained unmatched. CDR3 nucleotide sequence: TGTGCCAGCAGTGAAGGACAGGGGGTACAAGAGACCCAGTACTTC. Protein: CASSEGQGVQETQYF.

This clonotype was counted many times. The rearrangement links TRBV24-1 to TRBJ2-2; weak D call: TRBD1 (5 bases). This CDR3 has 15 residues. Trimming cost V 0 bases and J 4 bases, with 8 bases left between them. Germline V gene data show CDR1 as KGHDR and CDR2 as SFDVKD. CDR3 residues: CATSDLRGSTGELFF. The CDR3 DNA reads as TGTGCCACCAGTGATTTGAGGGGTAGCACCGGGGAGCTGTTTTTT.

Many counts were recorded for this clonotype. The rearrangement uses TRBV7-9 and TRBJ1-6; no clear D. Germline V gives CDR1 SEHNR, CDR2 FQNEAQ (reference sequence). V lost 3 bases and J 7 bases, leaving 13 bases between the germline ends. The CDR3 has 15 residues. The CDR3 region is CASSLGEVVNSPLHF. As DNA, the CDR3 is TGTGCCAGCAGCTTGGGAGAAGTGGTAAATTCACCCCTCCACTTT.

This clonotype has at least ten counts. V gene TRBV28 combines with J gene TRBJ1-2; 10 bases map to TRBD1. The junction had 7 bases not matched to a gene; V was cut back by 6 bases and J by 0 bases. CDR1 and CDR2 (germline): MDHEN, SYDVKM. CDR3 length: 16 amino acids. CDR3 residues: CASSNLGQGANYGYTF. The CDR3 bases are TGTGCCAGCAGCAACTTAGGACAGGGGGCTAACTATGGCTACACCTTC.

This clonotype was observed many times. The chain links TRBV28 to TRBJ2-3; D ambiguous. CDR1 is MDHEN and CDR2 is SYDVKM in the germline V gene. The V end lost 3 bases, the J end lost 4 bases, and 11 bases lay between the germline ends. This CDR3 contains 14 residues. CDR3 nucleotides: TGTGCCAGCAGTTTCGTTGGGGATCCAGATACGCAGTATTTT. It codes for CASSFVGDPDTQYF.

In its sample, this clonotype was seen a few times. The DNA for the CDR3 is TGTGCCAGCTCAAAGGGACAGGCCCTGAACACTGAAGCTTTCTTT. It encodes CASSKGQALNTEAFF. The chain couples TRBV18 to TRBJ1-1; 8 bases map to TRBD1. The CDR3 has 15 residues. CDR1 is KGHSH and CDR2 is LQKENI in the germline V gene. V was pared by 5 bases and J by 0 bases, with 5 bases of the junction left unmatched.

This clonotype came up a few times. The chain links TRBV10-1 to TRBJ2-1; D perhaps matches TRBD1 (6 bases). The CDR3 is 16 residues long. Germline CDR1 and CDR2: WNHNN and SYGVQD (reference sequence). Trimming cost V 0 bases and J 5 bases, with 14 bases left between them. The CDR3 DNA is TGCGCCAGCAGTGAGTCTACAGGGATCTTTGACAATGAGCAGTTCTTC. It encodes CASSESTGIFDNEQFF.

This clonotype was observed at least ten times. The V and J genes are TRBV11-2 and TRBJ2-7; perhaps TRBD1 as D (6 bases). Germline CDR1 SGHAT, CDR2 FQNNGV. V gave up 1 base and J gave up 2 bases, with 12 bases separating them. The length of the CDR3 is 15 residues. The CDR3 DNA reads as TGTGCCAGCAGCTTAGGGGGGCCAGTAGCCTACGAGCAGTACTTC. It codes for CASSLGGPVAYEQYF.

This clonotype was observed a few times. The chain joins TRBV20-1 to TRBJ2-7; a weak D match, TRBD1 (6 bases). The CDR3 extends over 14 amino acids. CDR1 is DFQATT, CDR2 SNEGSKA, per germline (reference sequence). Trimming took 8 bases from V and 3 from J, leaving 20 bases between them. DNA for the CDR3: TGCAGTCAAAACAGGGTCGGGCTCCGCTACGAGCAGTACTTC. Translating it yields CSQNRVGLRYEQYF.

This clonotype showed up many times. The chain is built from TRBV27 and TRBJ2-7; D is ambiguous. Trimming removed 5 bases at V and 5 bases at J, with 19 bases between. The germline V gene has CDR1 MNHEY and CDR2 SMNVEV (reference sequence). The CDR3 runs to 15 residues. This chain's CDR3 is CASSPLWSNGNEQYF. CDR3 sequence (DNA): TGTGCCAGCAGTCCCTTATGGAGCAACGGCAACGAGCAGTACTTC.

This clonotype was observed at least ten times. This rearrangement joins TRBV5-1 to TRBJ2-7; D is unclear. This CDR3 is 15 amino acids long. The germline CDR1 and CDR2 sequences are SGHRS and YFSETQ. Trimming took 1 base from V and 4 from J, leaving 15 bases between them. The CDR3 DNA is TGCGCCAGCAGCTTGCTCGGGCCCGGCGAATACGAGCAGTACTTC. As protein: CASSLLGPGEYEQYF. The full variable domain, completed using reference TRBV5-1 and TRBJ2-7, is KAGVTQTPRYLIKTRGQQVTLSCSPISGHRSVSWYQQTPGQGLQFLFEYFSETQRNKGNFPGRFSGRQFSNSRSEMNVSTLELGDSALYLCASSLLGPGEYEQYFGPGTRLTVT.

This clonotype was seen repeatedly, ten times or more. This chain connects TRBV20-1 to TRBJ1-1, with D maybe TRBD1 (5 bases). CDR3 length equals 13 residues. Per the germline V gene, CDR1 is DFQATT and CDR2 is SNEGSKA (reference sequence). Trimming removed 3 bases from V and 8 bases from J, with 16 bases in between. The CDR3 DNA reads as TGCAGTGCTAGCCTAGGGGTTGCGATCGAAGCTTTCTTT. Its translation is CSASLGVAIEAFF.

This clonotype occurred many times. The chain uses TRBV5-1 and TRBJ1-1; D gene ambiguous. CDR3 length equals 16 residues. Germline CDR1 SGHRS, CDR2 YFSETQ. Trimming cost V 0 bases and J 0 bases, with 12 bases left between them. The CDR3 sequence is CASSLARPTMNTEAFF. DNA for the CDR3: TGCGCCAGCAGCTTGGCCAGGCCTACGATGAACACTGAAGCTTTCTTT.

This clonotype was counted at least ten times. The genes are TRBV10-3 and TRBJ2-2; 9 bases map to TRBD2. This CDR3 has 14 residues. J gave up 1 base and V 8 bases, and 2 bases lay outside the gene matches. Germline V gives CDR1 ENHRY, CDR2 SYGVKD. CDR3 amino acids: CAIHSGRNTGELFF. The CDR3 nucleotides read TGTGCCATCCATAGCGGGAGGAACACCGGGGAGCTGTTTTTT.

The V and J genes are TRBV3-1 and TRBJ2-7; D call uncertain. Trimming took off 1 base at V and 5 bases at J, with 3 bases between the two ends. The germline V gene has CDR1 LGHDT and CDR2 YNNKEL (reference sequence). The CDR3 is 11 amino acids. CDR3 protein: CASSQVNEQYV. CDR3 nucleotide sequence: TGTGCCAGCAGCCAAGTGAACGAGCAGTACGTC.